Included here is one T cell receptor beta chain sequence, with context. Germline assignment: CDR1 SGDLS and CDR2 YYNGEE. The CDR3 loop spans 17 amino acids. The junction had 8 bases not matched to a gene; V was cut back by 0 bases and J by 1 base. These data are taken from a study of CD8 T cells in Susac syndrome. Whole-study context: Fewer than 10 of the sequenced Susac syndrome patients were in remission, and more than 5 had active disease. Patients with Susac syndrome were, at the time of blood collection, therapy-naive, maintained on corticosteroids, or maintained on intravenous immunoglobulin alone.

Reverse transcription of roughly 0.5 to 1 ug RNA was performed with random hexamers. TCRdb re-called the immunoSEQ multiplex PCR reads with MiXCR, one entry per CDR3 protein. The sample has around 170,000 distinct CDR3 sequences, around 94% seen once. This clonotype was obtained from a human donor with Susac syndrome. Sequenced material: CD4+ T cells from PBMCs. The gene calls are TRBV9 and TRBJ1-1; 8 bases line up with TRBD1. The CDR3: CASSVATAGTGNTEAFF. CDR3 DNA sequence: TGTGCCAGCAGCGTAGCTACCGCCGGGACAGGGAACACTGAAGCTTTCTTT.